This record looks at one T cell receptor (beta chain) sequence and its context. Its antigen is undetermined. The CDR3 totals 17 residues. V dropped 0 bases and J dropped 0; count of bases not matched to a gene: 3. Germline V gene lookup returns CDR1 GTSNPN and CDR2 SVGIG (reference sequence). This sample was taken from a study of lymphopenia after photon versus proton radiotherapy. Study results and limitations: A bigger post-nadir fall in TCR diversity correlated inversely with survival time in deceased patients. Post-nadir diversity loss with photons came from oligoclonal expansion, particularly CD8+ Temra cells. Under photons, naive T cells and diversity fell while effector/memory populations rose. Authors raise, but do not show, better survival with proton therapy.

The assay was immunoSEQ multiplex PCR, and TCRdb's table has in-frame clones only and misses some. Among about 53,000 clones listed, about 86% were seen once. This sequence was found in a man between 50 and 59 years old with gastric cancer. This chain joins TRBV30 and TRBJ2-6; 9 bases map to TRBD1. The source material was peripheral blood, sampled from a patient treated with photon-based radiotherapy. DNA for the CDR3: TGTGCCTGGAGTGTAGGACAGGGGCTCTCTGGGGCCAACGTCCTGACTTTC. Translation: CAWSVGQGLSGANVLTF.